Listed below are T cell receptor beta chains from one sample, sequenced in a study of blood T cells in healthy people across ages. TCRdb ran MiXCR on the 5' RACE reads and lists one entry per CDR3 protein. The table has about 1,800,000 distinct CDR3 sequences, 25% to 30% seen once. The sequenced sample was blood. Receptor source: a woman younger than 45 in good health. Each CDR3 is given with its conserved first and last residue. The D gene is left open where the match is weak. The size of a clone is reported for some rows only, either as once, few or many, or as a class for expanded clones.

CDR3 DNA: TGCAGTGCAAGGACTAGTCTTCAAGAGACCCAGTTCTTC
CDR3 protein: CSARTSLQETQFF
clone size: -
D gene: TRBD2
V gene: TRBV20-1
J gene: TRBJ2-1

CDR3 DNA: TGTGCCAGCAGCACGAGCCAGTTCGGTGAGCAGTTCTTC
CDR3 protein: CASSTSQFGEQFF
clone size: -
D gene: -
V gene: TRBV12-3/TRBV12-4
J gene: TRBJ2-1

CDR3 DNA: TGTACCAGTAGTTCGGGAGGCAAAAACATTCAGTACTTC
CDR3 protein: CTSSSGGKNIQYF
clone size: -
D gene: TRBD2
V gene: TRBV19
J gene: TRBJ2-4

CDR3 DNA: TGCAGTGCTAGAGAGAAGGGGACGCGCGGGGAGCTGTTTTTT
CDR3 protein: CSAREKGTRGELFF
clone size: -
D gene: -
V gene: TRBV20-1
J gene: TRBJ2-2

CDR3 DNA: TGTGCCAGCAGCTACGGAGGGGGATCTGGAAACACCATATATTTT
CDR3 protein: CASSYGGGSGNTIYF
clone size: -
D gene: -
V gene: TRBV7-9
J gene: TRBJ1-3

CDR3 DNA: TGTGCCACCAGTGATTCGGGGACAGGGATGAATGAGCAGTTCTTC
CDR3 protein: CATSDSGTGMNEQFF
clone size: -
D gene: TRBD1
V gene: TRBV24-1
J gene: TRBJ2-1

CDR3 DNA: TGCAGCGCCCAAACCGGGACAGGGGATGAGCAGTTCTTC
CDR3 protein: CSAQTGTGDEQFF
clone size: -
D gene: TRBD1
V gene: TRBV29-1
J gene: TRBJ2-1

CDR3 DNA: TGTGCCACCTCGAGCAGCGGACTCAATGAGCAGTTCTTC
CDR3 protein: CATSSSGLNEQFF
clone size: few
D gene: -
V gene: TRBV24-1
J gene: TRBJ2-1

CDR3 DNA: TGTGCCTGGAGTGCGACCAGGGGTTATAGTTCACCCCTCCACTTT
CDR3 protein: CAWSATRGYSSPLHF
clone size: -
D gene: -
V gene: TRBV30
J gene: TRBJ1-6

CDR3 DNA: TGTGCCAGCAGTCCCGTCTCGGGACAGGGGGGCAATGAGCAGTTCTTC
CDR3 protein: CASSPVSGQGGNEQFF
clone size: many
D gene: TRBD1
V gene: TRBV6-5
J gene: TRBJ2-1

CDR3 DNA: TGTGCCATCAGTGAGTCGGGGAAAAACATTCAGGACTTC
CDR3 protein: CAISESGKNIQDF
clone size: -
D gene: -
V gene: TRBV10-3
J gene: TRBJ2-4

CDR3 DNA: TGCAGTGCTAGATCCCCCGAAGGGATGAGAGAGACCCAGTACTTC
CDR3 protein: CSARSPEGMRETQYF
clone size: -
D gene: -
V gene: TRBV20-1
J gene: TRBJ2-5

CDR3 DNA: TGTGCCAGCAGCTTAAGGGGTTGGGACTACGAGCAGTACTTC
CDR3 protein: CASSLRGWDYEQYF
clone size: -
D gene: -
V gene: TRBV5-6
J gene: TRBJ2-7

CDR3 DNA: TGCAGTGCTAGCGGGAAAGACTATGGCTACACCTTC
CDR3 protein: CSASGKDYGYTF
clone size: -
D gene: -
V gene: TRBV20-1
J gene: TRBJ1-2

CDR3 DNA: TGTGCCAGCAGCTTGGAAAGGGGGGGAGATTACAATGAGCAGTTCTTC
CDR3 protein: CASSLERGGDYNEQFF
clone size: -
D gene: -
V gene: TRBV5-6
J gene: TRBJ2-1

CDR3 DNA: TGTGCCAGCAGTCCAGCAGGGGGGGGGTACTATGGCTACACCTTC
CDR3 protein: CASSPAGGGYYGYTF
clone size: few
D gene: TRBD1
V gene: TRBV6-5
J gene: TRBJ1-2

CDR3 DNA: TGTGCCAGCAGCCAAGAAAAGGGCCGCGAGGGCGGCTGCACCTTC
CDR3 protein: CASSQEKGREGGCTF
clone size: -
D gene: -
V gene: TRBV14
J gene: TRBJ1-2

CDR3 DNA: TGCGCCAGCAGCCCGACCAGCGGGTCCAGGAGGGAGACCCAGTACTTC
CDR3 protein: CASSPTSGSRRETQYF
clone size: -
D gene: -
V gene: TRBV5-1
J gene: TRBJ2-5

CDR3 DNA: TGTGCCAGCTCACTTACCGGGACAGGGCTCCACTCTGGGGCCAACGTCATGACTTTC
CDR3 protein: CASSLTGTGLHSGANVMTF
clone size: -
D gene: TRBD1
V gene: TRBV18
J gene: TRBJ2-6

CDR3 DNA: TGTGCCAGCAGTGATGATGGACTAGCGGGGGGAGGGAATGAGCAGTTCTTC
CDR3 protein: CASSDDGLAGGGNEQFF
clone size: many
D gene: TRBD2
V gene: TRBV6-1
J gene: TRBJ2-1

CDR3 DNA: TGCGCCAGCAGCGCCGGGACTAGCGGGAGGTCGGATACGCAGTATTTT
CDR3 protein: CASSAGTSGRSDTQYF
clone size: many
D gene: TRBD2
V gene: TRBV5-1
J gene: TRBJ2-3

CDR3 DNA: TGCAGTGCTAGAGCGGGGGGACTAGCAGAGACCCAGTACTTC
CDR3 protein: CSARAGGLAETQYF
clone size: -
D gene: TRBD2
V gene: TRBV20-1
J gene: TRBJ2-5

CDR3 DNA: TGTGCCAGCAACCGGGGGGGTAATGAGCAGTTCTTC
CDR3 protein: CASNRGGNEQFF
clone size: many
D gene: TRBD2
V gene: TRBV7-2
J gene: TRBJ2-1

CDR3 DNA: TGTGCCAGCAGTTTAGAGCAGAAAGGGTACGAGCAGTACTTC
CDR3 protein: CASSLEQKGYEQYF
clone size: few
D gene: -
V gene: TRBV28
J gene: TRBJ2-7

CDR3 DNA: TGTGCCAGCAGATTCGGACAGTCCTCCTACGAGCAGTACTTC
CDR3 protein: CASRFGQSSYEQYF
clone size: -
D gene: -
V gene: TRBV6-1
J gene: TRBJ2-7

CDR3 DNA: TGCAGCGTTGAAGCCACTCTAGGGGATGAGCAGTACTTC
CDR3 protein: CSVEATLGDEQYF
clone size: many
D gene: -
V gene: TRBV29-1
J gene: TRBJ2-7

CDR3 DNA: TGTGCCACCAGTGCGGGACCTACGGGCTACACCTTC
CDR3 protein: CATSAGPTGYTF
clone size: few
D gene: -
V gene: TRBV24-1
J gene: TRBJ1-2

CDR3 DNA: TGCAGTGCTAGAGCTAAGGGTAACACCGGGGAGCTGTTTTTT
CDR3 protein: CSARAKGNTGELFF
clone size: -
D gene: -
V gene: TRBV20-1
J gene: TRBJ2-2

CDR3 DNA: TGTGCCACCAGCAGAGATCACAGGGGGAACGGCTACACCTTC
CDR3 protein: CATSRDHRGNGYTF
clone size: -
D gene: TRBD1
V gene: TRBV15
J gene: TRBJ1-2

CDR3 DNA: TGCAGTGCTTACAGGGAGTCAGATCCGGACTATGGCTACACCTTC
CDR3 protein: CSAYRESDPDYGYTF
clone size: few
D gene: -
V gene: TRBV20-1
J gene: TRBJ1-2

CDR3 DNA: TGTGCCAGCTCACCCGGAACTGCGGAGACCCAGTACTTC
CDR3 protein: CASSPGTAETQYF
clone size: many
D gene: -
V gene: TRBV18
J gene: TRBJ2-5

CDR3 DNA: TGCGCCAGCCGCCAGGGACATTACACCGGGGAGCTGTTTTTT
CDR3 protein: CASRQGHYTGELFF
clone size: -
D gene: -
V gene: TRBV5-1
J gene: TRBJ2-2

CDR3 DNA: TGTGCCAGCAGCTTAGAGGCGGGGGGCGGTTTCAATGAGCAGTTCTTC
CDR3 protein: CASSLEAGGGFNEQFF
clone size: -
D gene: TRBD2
V gene: TRBV7-9
J gene: TRBJ2-1

CDR3 DNA: TGTGCCAGTAGGCCGTCGGCGGGAGTGGCTTCTGAGCAGTTCTTC
CDR3 protein: CASRPSAGVASEQFF
clone size: -
D gene: TRBD2
V gene: TRBV7-2
J gene: TRBJ2-1

CDR3 DNA: TGCGCCAGCAGCCAAGTTGCGCGGGGGGCCACCTACGAGCAGTACTTC
CDR3 protein: CASSQVARGATYEQYF
clone size: -
D gene: TRBD2
V gene: TRBV4-1
J gene: TRBJ2-7

CDR3 DNA: TGTGCCAGCAGCTTAAATGATTTACAGCCCCAGCATTTT
CDR3 protein: CASSLNDLQPQHF
clone size: -
D gene: -
V gene: TRBV7-9
J gene: TRBJ1-5

CDR3 DNA: TGTGCCAGCAGGACTTGGCATAGCAATCAGCCCCAGCATTTT
CDR3 protein: CASRTWHSNQPQHF
clone size: -
D gene: -
V gene: TRBV28
J gene: TRBJ1-5

CDR3 DNA: TGTGCCGCCCGGGACGCCGGACCCCTCCACTTT
CDR3 protein: CAARDAGPLHF
clone size: -
D gene: -
V gene: TRBV2
J gene: TRBJ1-6

CDR3 DNA: TGCGCCAGCAGCTTAAGACAGGGGGCCACAGATACGCAGTATTTT
CDR3 protein: CASSLRQGATDTQYF
clone size: few
D gene: TRBD1
V gene: TRBV5-1
J gene: TRBJ2-3

CDR3 DNA: TGTGCCAGCAGTTTATTCCCCCGGACAGGGCTGTTTTTT
CDR3 protein: CASSLFPRTGLFF
clone size: -
D gene: TRBD1
V gene: TRBV27
J gene: TRBJ1-4

CDR3 DNA: TGTGCCAGCAGCTTAGAGGGGGCCTACAATGAGCAGTTCTTC
CDR3 protein: CASSLEGAYNEQFF
clone size: many
D gene: -
V gene: TRBV5-1
J gene: TRBJ2-1

CDR3 DNA: TGTGCCAGCAGTTTCAGGGGGCTCGGAAACATTCAGTACTTC
CDR3 protein: CASSFRGLGNIQYF
clone size: many
D gene: TRBD1
V gene: TRBV12-3/TRBV12-4
J gene: TRBJ2-4

CDR3 DNA: TGTGCCAGCAGACTTTATCAGGGGAACACTGAAGCTTTCTTT
CDR3 protein: CASRLYQGNTEAFF
clone size: -
D gene: -
V gene: TRBV3-1
J gene: TRBJ1-1

CDR3 DNA: TGCAGTGCCGCCGGACTAGCTTCCTACGAGCAGTACTTC
CDR3 protein: CSAAGLASYEQYF
clone size: many
D gene: TRBD2
V gene: TRBV20-1
J gene: TRBJ2-7

CDR3 DNA: TGTGCCAGCAGCCCACGCACCAAAAGCGGGAGCTCTAGCACAGATACGCAGTATTTT
CDR3 protein: CASSPRTKSGSSSTDTQYF
clone size: -
D gene: TRBD2
V gene: TRBV7-2
J gene: TRBJ2-3

CDR3 DNA: TGTGCCAGCAGCTTAGATGGACTAGCGGGAGGGCGGAACATTCAGTACTTC
CDR3 protein: CASSLDGLAGGRNIQYF
clone size: -
D gene: TRBD2
V gene: TRBV7-9
J gene: TRBJ2-4

CDR3 DNA: TGTGCCAGCACCCAGCCGAGTAATGAGCAGTTCTTC
CDR3 protein: CASTQPSNEQFF
clone size: many
D gene: -
V gene: TRBV6-1
J gene: TRBJ2-1

CDR3 DNA: TGTGCCAGCAGCCCCCCCACAGGGGACTCCTACAATGAGCAGTACTTC
CDR3 protein: CASSPPTGDSYNEQYF
clone size: -
D gene: -
V gene: TRBV7-2
J gene: TRBJ2-7

CDR3 DNA: TGCGCCAGCAGCTTAGAAGGGACTCAAAAGAAGCAGTACTTC
CDR3 protein: CASSLEGTQKKQYF
clone size: -
D gene: -
V gene: TRBV5-1
J gene: TRBJ2-5

CDR3 DNA: TGCGCCAGCAGCCGCGGACAGGGGGTGGCAGATACGCAGTATTTT
CDR3 protein: CASSRGQGVADTQYF
clone size: -
D gene: TRBD1
V gene: TRBV5-1
J gene: TRBJ2-3

CDR3 DNA: TGCAGTGCTAGAGTAGGGGGCGATTCACCCCTCCACTTT
CDR3 protein: CSARVGGDSPLHF
clone size: few
D gene: TRBD1
V gene: TRBV20-1
J gene: TRBJ1-6

CDR3 DNA: TGTGCCAGCAGTAAAGAGCCTATCAAGAACACTGAAGCTTTCTTT
CDR3 protein: CASSKEPIKNTEAFF
clone size: -
D gene: -
V gene: TRBV6-5
J gene: TRBJ1-1